The next 15 T cell receptor beta chains were all read from a single sample in a study of beta chain features in type 1 diabetes (dated by TCRdb to the late 2010s). Library preparation was by the immunoSEQ multiplex PCR assay. The High Capacity cDNA Reverse Transcription Kit was used to reverse transcribe all of the isolated RNA, meaning that expressed TCRB transcripts were what got sequenced. In TCRdb, the immuneACCESS table is reduced to in-frame sequences with V and J assigned. These tables do not hold every clone; where another copy was compared, an unresolved V gene accounts for under half, and the others remain unexplained. Within this sample are a few hundred thousand clones, with around 13% of them counted one time only. The top ten clones comprise around 0.02% of the sample. The sequencing sample was made of naive CD4+ T cells from blood. This specimen's cell subset or site label, per the study, means: true naive CD4+ T cells. Receptors were obtained from a man between 18 and 35 years old in good health.

A few counts support this clone. This chain joins TRBV28 and TRBJ2-7, with D possibly being TRBD1 (5 bases). The germline V gene has CDR1 MDHEN and CDR2 SYDVKM. The CDR3 loop spans 15 amino acids. V was clipped by 3 bases and J by 2 bases, with 14 bases between them. CDR3 nucleotide sequence: TGTGCCAGCAGTTTGGGGCCAATTCGACCCTACGAGCAGTACTTC. This sequence encodes CASSLGPIRPYEQYF.

This clone was detected only a few times. V is TRBV7-2 and J is TRBJ2-2; D is ambiguous. The germline V gene encodes CDR1 SGHTA and CDR2 FQGNSA. There are 13 residues in the CDR3. In DNA form, the CDR3 reads TGTGCAGGAGAGCTATCGAACACCGGGGAGCTGTTTTTT. This codes for CAGELSNTGELFF.

The chain joins TRBV9 to TRBJ2-7; weak D call: TRBD1 (5 bases). Germline V gene sequence: CDR1 SGDLS, CDR2 YYNGEE. The CDR3 loop spans 15 amino acids. V was shortened by 0 bases and J by 3 bases, with 13 bases between the two germline ends. The DNA for the CDR3 is TGTGCCAGCAGCGTAGCGGCAGGGTACTTCTACGAGCAGTACTTC. Translating it yields CASSVAAGYFYEQYF. The entire variable domain, with the rest obtained from reference TRBV9 and TRBJ2-7, is as follows: DSGVTQTPKHLITATGQRVTLRCSPRSGDLSVYWYQQSLDQGLQFLIQYYNGEERAKGNILERFSAQQFPDLHSELNLSSLELGDSALYFCASSVAAGYFYEQYFGPGTRLTVT.

The sample holds a few counts of this clone. This sequence joins TRBV28 and TRBJ2-5, with 10 bases matching TRBD2. There are 14 residues in the CDR3. V lost 6 bases to trimming and J lost 4 bases; unmatched junction nucleotides: 5. The germline V gene has CDR1 MDHEN and CDR2 SYDVKM. The CDR3 reads CASRASGGAETQYF. Here the CDR3 DNA reads TGTGCCAGCAGAGCTAGCGGGGGCGCAGAGACCCAGTACTTC.

This clone showed up just a few times. The rearrangement uses TRBV15 and TRBJ2-1; D is possibly TRBD1 (6 bases). V lost 1 base and J 2 bases, leaving 15 bases between the germline ends. The germline V gene encodes CDR1 LNHNV and CDR2 YYDKDF (reference sequence). The CDR3 consists of 17 residues. CDR3 DNA sequence: TGTGCCACCAGCAGAGGCTACCCCGGGACAACCTACAATGAGCAGTTCTTC. Translating gives CATSRGYPGTTYNEQFF.

The chain links TRBV19 to TRBJ2-3; perhaps TRBD1 as D (5 bases). Germline CDR1 LNHDA, CDR2 SQIVND (reference sequence). The V gene lost 6 bases and the J gene lost 0 bases, with 13 bases spanning the gap. The CDR3 consists of 15 residues. The CDR3 region has the DNA TGTGCCAGTAGCCAGACAGCCCAGAGCACAGATACGCAGTATTTT. This translates into CASSQTAQSTDTQYF.

This chain links TRBV21-1 with TRBJ1-5; the table's TRBD1 call for D was not verified on the DNA. TRBV21-1 is labeled a pseudogene. CDR3 length: 15 amino acids. CDR3 protein: CASSKFQGLGQPQHF. The CDR3 DNA sequence: TGTGCCAGCAGCAAATTTCAGGGGTTGGGACAGCCCCAGCATTTT.

The CDR3 DNA reads TGTGCCAGCAGCGAGCGCACGGGTACACACGAGCAGTACTTC. This codes for CASSERTGTHEQYF. The gene calls are TRBV9 and TRBJ2-5; no definite D call. The end of the DNA aligns better with TRBJ2-7, so the J call may be wrong. Germline V gene sequence: CDR1 SGDLS, CDR2 YYNGEE. The CDR3 has 14 residues.

At least ten counts were recorded for this clone. The chain couples TRBV15 to TRBJ1-5, with D perhaps matching TRBD1 (5 bases). The CDR3 sequence is 15 residues long. Trimming took 8 bases from V and 0 from J, leaving 14 bases between them. CDR1 LNHNV and CDR2 YYDKDF come from the germline V gene (reference sequence). The CDR3 DNA reads TGTGCCACCCGGCAGCGGGGGTCTAGCAATCAGCCCCAGCATTTT. Amino acids: CATRQRGSSNQPQHF.

This chain links TRBV30 with TRBJ2-5; TRBD2 is a possible D gene (5 bases). The J call may be mistaken, given a closer DNA end match to TRBJ2-7. The CDR3 sequence is 14 residues long. Germline loops: CDR1 GTSNPN, CDR2 SVGIG (reference sequence). The CDR3 coding sequence is TGTGCCTGGAGCGGGGTGGCCCCAGGTGGCGAGCAGTACTTC. It is translated as CAWSGVAPGGEQYF.

The CDR3 region has the DNA TGTGCCAGCCGGCAGGGCAGCCAGCCCCAGCATTTT. This codes for CASRQGSQPQHF. The chain has TRBV6-1 and TRBJ1-5, with D possibly matching TRBD1 (5 bases). Trimming removed 8 bases at V and 7 bases at J, with 12 bases between. The germline V gene has CDR1 MNHNS and CDR2 SASEGT. CDR3 size: 12 residues.

This clone came up a few times. This chain uses TRBV5-1 with TRBJ2-7, with 14 bases that match TRBD2. The germline CDR1 and CDR2 sequences are SGHRS and YFSETQ. CDR3 size: 15 residues. Losses at the gene ends were 3 bases for V and 2 bases for J; bases not matched to a gene: 1. The CDR3 here is CASSSGLAGAYEQYF. Written as DNA, the CDR3 is TGCGCCAGCAGCTCGGGACTAGCGGGGGCCTACGAGCAGTACTTC.

The sample holds a few counts of this clone. CDR3: CASSPPAGVSNEAFF. CDR3 sequence (DNA): TGTGCCAGCTCACCACCGGCAGGGGTATCGAATGAAGCTTTCTTT. The rearrangement joins TRBV18 to TRBJ1-1; weak D call: TRBD1 (6 bases). Trimming cost V 0 bases and J 7 bases, with 15 bases left between them. This CDR3 has 15 amino acids. Per the germline V gene, CDR1 is KGHSH and CDR2 is LQKENI.

The chain combines TRBV4-2 with TRBJ2-2, with D possibly TRBD2 on 7 matching bases. Per germline, CDR1 LGHNA and CDR2 YNFKEQ. The V and J ends lost 1 base and 0 bases respectively, with 15 bases between them. CDR3 length equals 18 residues. The CDR3 reads CASSQAWGGGANTGELFF. The CDR3 DNA follows: TGTGCCAGCAGCCAAGCTTGGGGCGGGGGCGCGAACACCGGGGAGCTGTTTTTT.

This clone was detected only a few times. The chain is built from TRBV9 and TRBJ2-7; 9 nucleotides agree with TRBD2. This CDR3 has 16 residues. Germline loops: CDR1 SGDLS, CDR2 YYNGEE. The V gene end was trimmed by 0 bases and the J gene end by 3 bases; junction bases not matched to a gene: 7. In nucleotides, the CDR3 is TGTGCCAGCAGCGTAGGAGGTAGCGGGAGTATCTACGAGCAGTACTTC. Residues: CASSVGGSGSIYEQYF.